Listed below are T cell receptor beta chains from one sample, sequenced in a study of shared clonotypes between healthy human individuals. Sequenced by immunoSEQ multiplex PCR; TCRdb stores in-frame clones only, minus some. The sample lists around 510,000 clones; about 96% were seen once. Sequencing was done on a sample of naive CD4+ T cells sorted from blood. These receptors were collected from a woman in her 30s in good health. The CDR3 runs from the conserved cysteine through the conserved F or W.

TRBJ2-7,TRBV18,CASSPRTGEVYEQYF
TRBJ2-7,TRBV4-2,CASSQVLGSSYEQYF
TRBJ1-3,TRBV28,CASSLGQISGNTIYF
TRBJ1-1,TRBV7-8,CASSPYREKGYEAFF
TRBJ2-7,TRBV30,CAWSPGQTYEQYF
TRBJ2-1,TRBV27,CASSVRLAGGPYEQFF
TRBJ2-2,TRBV6-5,CASSYQQHTGELFF
TRBJ2-1,TRBV14,CASSLIGTGWNEQFF
TRBJ2-1,TRBV30,CAGTSETYNEQFF
TRBJ2-3,TRBV27,CASSLPGLAGGYDTQYF
TRBJ2-1,TRBV6-1,CASLPSGSLMALF
TRBJ1-5,TRBV15,CATSRAGQGARQPQHF
TRBJ2-1,TRBV18,CASSPVYNEQFF
TRBJ1-3,TRBV19,CASGTGATGNTIYF
TRBJ2-7,TRBV2,CASSGASGSYSSYEQYF
TRBJ2-1,TRBV4-2,CASSQGPGGSYNEQFF
TRBJ1-2,TRBV9,CASSTQTGETYGYTF
TRBJ1-1,TRBV5-8,CASSFFPGVNTEAFF
TRBJ1-3,TRBV29-1,CSVAGQGRNTIYF